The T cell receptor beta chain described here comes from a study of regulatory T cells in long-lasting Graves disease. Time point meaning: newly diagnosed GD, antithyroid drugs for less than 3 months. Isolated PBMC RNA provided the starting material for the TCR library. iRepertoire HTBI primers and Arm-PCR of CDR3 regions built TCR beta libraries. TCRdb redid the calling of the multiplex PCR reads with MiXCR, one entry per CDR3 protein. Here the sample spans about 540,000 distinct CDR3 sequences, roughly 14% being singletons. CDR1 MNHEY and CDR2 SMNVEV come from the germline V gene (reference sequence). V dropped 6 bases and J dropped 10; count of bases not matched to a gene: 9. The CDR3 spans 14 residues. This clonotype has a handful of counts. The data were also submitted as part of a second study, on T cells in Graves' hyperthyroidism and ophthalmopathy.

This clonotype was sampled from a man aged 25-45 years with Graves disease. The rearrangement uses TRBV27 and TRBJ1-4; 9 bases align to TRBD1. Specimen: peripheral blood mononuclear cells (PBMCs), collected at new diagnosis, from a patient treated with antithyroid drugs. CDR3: CASSDRGIFGKLFF. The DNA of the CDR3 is TGTGCCAGCAGCGACAGGGGGATCTTTGGAAAACTGTTTTTT.